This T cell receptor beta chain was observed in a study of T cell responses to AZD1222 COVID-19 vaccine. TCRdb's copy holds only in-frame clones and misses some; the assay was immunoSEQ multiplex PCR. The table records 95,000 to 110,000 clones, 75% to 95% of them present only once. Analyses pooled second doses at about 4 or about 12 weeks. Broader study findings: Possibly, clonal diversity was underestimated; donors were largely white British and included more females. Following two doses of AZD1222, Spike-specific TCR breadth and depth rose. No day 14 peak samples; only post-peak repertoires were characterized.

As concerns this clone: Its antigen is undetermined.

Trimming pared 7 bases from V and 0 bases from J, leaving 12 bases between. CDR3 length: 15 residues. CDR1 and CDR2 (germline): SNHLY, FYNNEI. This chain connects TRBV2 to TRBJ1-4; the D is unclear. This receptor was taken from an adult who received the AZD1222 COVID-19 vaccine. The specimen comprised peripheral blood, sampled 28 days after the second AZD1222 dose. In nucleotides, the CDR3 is TGTGCCAGCACCGGTCAGCTTGCAACTAATGAAAAACTGTTTTTT. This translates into CASTGQLATNEKLFF.